These 16 T cell receptor beta chains were all obtained from the same sample, sequenced in a study of blood T cell repertoires in COVID-19 (TCRdb year 2020). Libraries came from the immunoSEQ multiplex PCR assay. TCRdb carries this immuneACCESS record with in-frame sequences only. Its versions omit some clonotypes, under half of them owing to an unresolved V gene in the studies checked, with the rest unexplained. This sample gives about 380,000 clones in total; 80% to 90% of them show up just once. The top ten hold 1% to 1.5% of the sample. Material: PBMCs or T cells enriched from blood (not recorded which). These receptors were obtained from a man aged 25 to 40 who had recovered from COVID-19.

The chain links TRBV2 to TRBJ2-1; the D is unclear. This CDR3 contains 11 residues. Trimming removed 2 bases at V and 10 bases at J, with 6 bases between. CDR1 and CDR2 (germline): SNHLY, FYNNEI. The CDR3 region is CASSELLEQFF. CDR3 DNA sequence: TGTGCCAGCAGTGAATTATTAGAGCAGTTCTTC.

V gene TRBV5-1 combines with J gene TRBJ1-3; 8 bases align to TRBD1. CDR3 length: 17 amino acids. V lost 0 bases to trimming and J lost 0 bases; unmatched junction nucleotides: 5. Germline values: CDR1 SGHRS, CDR2 YFSETQ. The CDR3 sequence is CASSLETGVISGNTIYF. In DNA form, the CDR3 reads TGCGCCAGCAGCTTGGAGACAGGGGTAATCTCTGGAAACACCATATATTTT.

J is TRBJ1-1 and V is TRBV3-1 (or the pseudogene TRBV3-2); D call uncertain. Trimming cost V 4 bases and J 0 bases, with 9 bases left between them. Per the germline V gene, CDR1 is LGHDT and CDR2 is YNNKEL (reference sequence). The CDR3 is 14 residues long. As DNA, the CDR3 is TGTGCCAGCAGCCGACCAGACATGAACACTGAAGCTTTCTTT. Translation: CASSRPDMNTEAFF.

A few counts support this clone. The CDR3 loop is CASTVQPGWSPLHF. The CDR3 bases are TGTGCCAGTACAGTGCAGCCCGGTTGGTCACCCCTCCACTTT. The J gene is TRBJ1-6, the V gene TRBV27, with no clear D. Trimming removed 9 bases from V and 10 bases from J, with 19 bases in between. Per the germline V gene, CDR1 is MNHEY and CDR2 is SMNVEV (reference sequence). This CDR3 contains 14 residues.

This chain uses TRBV5-6 with TRBJ1-6, with D possibly matching TRBD1 (6 bases). Trimming took off 9 bases at V and 11 bases at J, with 21 bases between the two ends. The germline V gene encodes CDR1 SGHDT and CDR2 YYEEEE. The CDR3 has 14 residues. In DNA form, the CDR3 reads TGTGCCACCACGCTCAGTGGGGGCTTGGCACCCCTCCACTTT. Translated: CATTLSGGLAPLHF.

The gene calls are TRBV6-2 or TRBV6-3 and TRBJ1-2; D not resolved. This CDR3 region has 11 residues. Trimming took off 5 bases at V and 7 bases at J, with 8 bases between the two ends. Germline values: CDR1 MNHEY, CDR2 SVGEGT. The CDR3 DNA reads as TGTGCCAGCAGTACTAGGGTTGGCTACACCTTC. Translated, it gives CASSTRVGYTF.

The genes are TRBV7-9 and TRBJ1-5; tentatively, D is TRBD1 (6 bases). V was clipped by 6 bases and J by 3 bases, with 15 bases between them. The CDR3 is 15 amino acids. Germline V lookup: CDR1 SEHNR, CDR2 FQNEAQ (reference sequence). Here the CDR3 DNA reads TGTGCCAGCAGTCAGATACAGGGCAACAATCAGCCCCAGCATTTT. This encodes CASSQIQGNNQPQHF. The entire variable domain, with the rest obtained from reference TRBV7-9 and TRBJ1-5, is as follows: DTGVSQNPRHKITKRGQNVTFRCDPISEHNRLYWYRQTLGQGPEFLTYFQNEAQLEKSRLLSDRFSAERPKGSFSTLEIQRTEQGDSAMYLCASSQIQGNNQPQHFGDGTRLSIL.

This clone was picked up one time. V gene TRBV20-1 combines with J gene TRBJ1-1, with a possible D match to TRBD1 (6 bases). The CDR3 loop spans 14 amino acids. In germline, CDR1 is DFQATT, CDR2 SNEGSKA (reference sequence). The ends were cut back, 3 bases at V and 3 bases at J, with 14 bases in the middle. In nucleotides, the CDR3 is TGCAGTGCTAGTTCAGGGGTCAGTTACACTGAAGCTTTCTTT. Its translation: CSASSGVSYTEAFF.

This chain connects TRBV7-9 to TRBJ1-1; possible D gene TRBD1, 5 bases. Trimming pared 3 bases from V and 5 bases from J, leaving 10 bases between. The CDR3 runs 13 residues. CDR1 and CDR2 (germline): SEHNR, FQNEAQ (reference sequence). The CDR3: CASSFYGATEAFF. The CDR3 DNA reads TGTGCCAGCAGCTTTTATGGGGCTACTGAAGCTTTCTTT.

The rearrangement links TRBV5-1 to TRBJ2-3; TRBD1 aligns across 10 bases. The CDR3 has 16 amino acids. V lost 6 bases and J lost 5; bases outside the gene matches: 12. Germline CDR1 and CDR2: SGHRS and YFSETQ. In nucleotides, the CDR3 is TGCGCCAGCACGGACCCCGGGACAGGGGTGGTAGATACGCAGTATTTT. Translating it yields CASTDPGTGVVDTQYF.

The rearrangement links TRBV29-1 to TRBJ2-2; a weak D match, TRBD2 (6 bases). CDR3 length equals 11 residues. CDR1 and CDR2 from the germline V gene are SQVTM and ANQGSEA. V lost 7 bases and J lost 5, with 8 bases in between. The CDR3 loop is CSAGGTGELFF. DNA for the CDR3: TGCAGCGCCGGGGGAACCGGGGAGCTGTTTTTT.

The V and J genes are TRBV20-1 and TRBJ1-2, with 9 bases identical to TRBD1. This CDR3 is built from 15 residues. V was clipped by 3 bases and J by 3 bases; unmatched bases: 8. Germline V lookup: CDR1 DFQATT, CDR2 SNEGSKA (reference sequence). The CDR3 loop reads CSASPGQGVDYGYTF. As DNA, the CDR3 is TGCAGTGCTAGTCCGGGACAGGGAGTTGACTATGGCTACACCTTC.

This chain links TRBV3-1 (or the pseudogene TRBV3-2) with TRBJ2-7; unclear D gene. The CDR3 is 14 amino acids. The V gene's germline CDR1 is LGHDT and CDR2 YNNKEL (reference sequence). Trimming left V 4 bases short and J 0 bases short, with 10 bases between. The CDR3 spells CASSLQMSSYEQYF. The CDR3, as DNA: TGTGCCAGCAGCCTACAGATGAGCTCCTACGAGCAGTACTTC.

The rearrangement uses TRBV2 and TRBJ2-1; maybe TRBD1 (5 bases). This CDR3 contains 15 residues. Trimming left V 6 bases short and J 3 bases short, with 15 bases between. Germline CDR1 and CDR2: SNHLY and FYNNEI. The CDR3 is CASSETATHYNEQFF. In nucleotides, the CDR3 is TGTGCCAGCAGCGAGACAGCTACCCACTACAATGAGCAGTTCTTC.

The V and J genes are TRBV20-1 and TRBJ1-6; perhaps TRBD1 as D (6 bases). Trimming took 3 bases from V and 10 from J, leaving 13 bases between them. Germline CDR1 DFQATT, CDR2 SNEGSKA (reference sequence). This CDR3 has 13 amino acids. The CDR3: CSASRGMGSPLHF. As DNA, the CDR3 is TGCAGTGCTAGTAGGGGGATGGGGTCACCCCTCCACTTT.

The rearrangement uses TRBV2 and TRBJ1-6; TRBD1 agrees at 7 bases. V trimming: 7 bases; J trimming: 7 bases; junction bases outside the gene matches: 4. The CDR3 totals 13 residues. Germline V CDR1 and CDR2: SNHLY, FYNNEI. CDR3 loop: CASMRGQNSPLHF. The CDR3 DNA reads as TGTGCCAGCATGAGGGGGCAGAATTCACCCCTCCACTTT.